Sequencing of this TCR beta chain was carried out in a study of blood T cell repertoires in COVID-19. Trimming removed 0 bases from V and 2 bases from J, with 6 bases in between. The germline V gene has CDR1 MNHEY and CDR2 SVGAGI. This CDR3 has 14 amino acids. Per the original data handling: The assay estimated nucleated cells by amplifying reference gene primers. The protocol was immunoSEQ multiplex PCR, while the TCRdb copy is restricted to in-frame clones and leaves out a portion. That table supplies the V and J calls and clone size; D and trimming were determined from the DNA. The data show approximately 90,000 clones, with 90% seen just once and 1.7% held by the top ten.

The receptor's source is a man aged 55 to 69 with acute or convalescent COVID-19. The J gene is TRBJ2-3, the V gene TRBV6-5; D is uncertain. The sample was peripheral blood. CDR3 region: CASSYSPNTDTQYF. The DNA of the CDR3 is TGTGCCAGCAGTTACTCGCCTAACACAGATACGCAGTATTTT.